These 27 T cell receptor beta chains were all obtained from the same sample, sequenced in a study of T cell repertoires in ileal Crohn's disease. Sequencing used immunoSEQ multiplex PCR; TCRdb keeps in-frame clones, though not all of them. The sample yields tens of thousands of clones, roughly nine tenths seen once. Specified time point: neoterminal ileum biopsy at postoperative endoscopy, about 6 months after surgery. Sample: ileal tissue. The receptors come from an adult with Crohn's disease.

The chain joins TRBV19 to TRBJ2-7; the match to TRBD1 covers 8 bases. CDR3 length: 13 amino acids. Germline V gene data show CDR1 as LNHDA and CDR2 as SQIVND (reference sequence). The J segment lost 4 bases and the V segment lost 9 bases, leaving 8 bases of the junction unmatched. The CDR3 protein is CARHRDRLYEQYF. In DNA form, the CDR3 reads TGTGCCAGACACCGGGACAGGCTGTACGAGCAGTACTTC.

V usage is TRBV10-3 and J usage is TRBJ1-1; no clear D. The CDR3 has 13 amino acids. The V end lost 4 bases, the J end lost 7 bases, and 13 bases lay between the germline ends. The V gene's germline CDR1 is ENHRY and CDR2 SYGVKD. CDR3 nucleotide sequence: TGTGCCATCAGTGTGGAGAATCTCAGTGAAGCTTTCTTT. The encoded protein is CAISVENLSEAFF.

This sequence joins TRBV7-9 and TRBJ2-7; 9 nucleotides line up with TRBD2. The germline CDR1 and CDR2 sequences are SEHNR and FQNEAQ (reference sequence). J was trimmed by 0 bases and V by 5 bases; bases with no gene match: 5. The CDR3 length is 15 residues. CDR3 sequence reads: CASSLSGGSSYEQYV. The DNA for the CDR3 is TGTGCCAGCAGCCTAAGCGGGGGGAGCTCCTACGAGCAGTACGTC.

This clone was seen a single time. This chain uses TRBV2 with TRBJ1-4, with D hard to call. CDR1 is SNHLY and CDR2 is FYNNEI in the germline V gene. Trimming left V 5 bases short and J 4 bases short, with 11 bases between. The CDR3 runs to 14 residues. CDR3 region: CASSRLQRNEKLFF. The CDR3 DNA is TGTGCCAGCAGTCGTCTCCAGCGTAATGAAAAACTGTTTTTT.

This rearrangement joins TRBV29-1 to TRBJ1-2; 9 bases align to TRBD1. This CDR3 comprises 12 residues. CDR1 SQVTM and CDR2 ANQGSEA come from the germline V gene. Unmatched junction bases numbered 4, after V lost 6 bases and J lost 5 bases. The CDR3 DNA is TGCAGCGTCCTACAGGGGGCTTATGGCTACACCTTC. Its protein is CSVLQGAYGYTF.

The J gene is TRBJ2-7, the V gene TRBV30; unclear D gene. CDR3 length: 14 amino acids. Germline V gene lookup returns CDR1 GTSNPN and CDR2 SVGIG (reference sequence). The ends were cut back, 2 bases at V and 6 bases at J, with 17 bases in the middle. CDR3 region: CAWSLRDSRREQYF. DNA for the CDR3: TGTGCCTGGAGTTTGAGAGACTCTAGGCGCGAGCAGTACTTC.

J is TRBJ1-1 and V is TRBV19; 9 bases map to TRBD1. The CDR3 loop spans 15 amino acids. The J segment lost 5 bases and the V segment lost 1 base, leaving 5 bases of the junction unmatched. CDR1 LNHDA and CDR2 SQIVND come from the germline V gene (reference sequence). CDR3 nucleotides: TGTGCCAGTAGTATAGGACTACAGGGGGCAACTGAAGCTTTCTTT. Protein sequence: CASSIGLQGATEAFF.

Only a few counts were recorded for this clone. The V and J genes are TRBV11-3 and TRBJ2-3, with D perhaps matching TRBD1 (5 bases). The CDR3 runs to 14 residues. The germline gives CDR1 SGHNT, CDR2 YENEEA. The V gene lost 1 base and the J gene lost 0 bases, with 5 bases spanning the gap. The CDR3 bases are TGTGCCAGCAGCTTAGGACAGAGCACAGATACGCAGTATTTT. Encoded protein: CASSLGQSTDTQYF.

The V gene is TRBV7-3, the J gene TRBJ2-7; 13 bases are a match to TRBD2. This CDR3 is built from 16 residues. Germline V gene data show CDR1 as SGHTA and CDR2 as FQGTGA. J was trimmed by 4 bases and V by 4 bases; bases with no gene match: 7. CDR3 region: CASSSPGTSGMYEQYF. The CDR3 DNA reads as TGTGCCAGCAGCTCACCCGGGACTAGCGGGATGTACGAGCAGTACTTC. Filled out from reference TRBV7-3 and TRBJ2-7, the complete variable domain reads GAGVSQTPSNKVTEKGKYVELRCDPISGHTALYWYRQSLGQGPEFLIYFQGTGAADDSGLPNDRFFAVRPEGSVSTLKIQRTERGDSAVYLCASSSPGTSGMYEQYFGPGTRLTVT.

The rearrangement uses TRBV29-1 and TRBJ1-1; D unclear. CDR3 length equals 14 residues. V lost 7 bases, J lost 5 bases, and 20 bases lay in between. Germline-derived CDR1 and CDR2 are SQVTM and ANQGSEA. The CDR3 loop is CSGSLAVVGTEAFF. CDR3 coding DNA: TGCAGCGGGTCCCTGGCGGTCGTTGGGACTGAAGCTTTCTTT.

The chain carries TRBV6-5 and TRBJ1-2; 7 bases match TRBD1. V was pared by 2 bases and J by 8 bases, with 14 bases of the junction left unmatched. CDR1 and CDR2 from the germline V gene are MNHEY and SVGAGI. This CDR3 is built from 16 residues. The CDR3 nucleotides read TGTGCCAGCAGTTACCGAGGGACAGAAAGGACGGGAGGCTACACCTTC. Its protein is CASSYRGTERTGGYTF.

The CDR3 bases are TGTGCCAGCAGCGGCTCGGGACAGCCTTATGAAAAACTGTTTTTT. The encoded protein is CASSGSGQPYEKLFF. V usage is TRBV9 and J usage is TRBJ1-4; 7 bases are a match to TRBD1. The V and J ends lost 3 bases and 6 bases, in that order; junction bases with no gene match: 8. Germline V gene lookup returns CDR1 SGDLS and CDR2 YYNGEE. The CDR3 has 15 amino acids.

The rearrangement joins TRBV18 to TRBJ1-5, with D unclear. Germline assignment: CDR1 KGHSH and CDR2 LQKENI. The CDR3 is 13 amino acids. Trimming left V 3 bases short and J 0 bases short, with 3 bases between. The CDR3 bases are TGTGCCAGCTCACCTTATAGCAATCAGCCCCAGCATTTT. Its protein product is CASSPYSNQPQHF.

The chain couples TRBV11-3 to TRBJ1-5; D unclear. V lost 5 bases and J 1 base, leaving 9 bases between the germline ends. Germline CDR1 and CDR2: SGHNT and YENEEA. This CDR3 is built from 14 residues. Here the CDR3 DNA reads TGTGCCAGCAGCGTGGGCCAGAGCAATCAGCCCCAGCATTTT. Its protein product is CASSVGQSNQPQHF.

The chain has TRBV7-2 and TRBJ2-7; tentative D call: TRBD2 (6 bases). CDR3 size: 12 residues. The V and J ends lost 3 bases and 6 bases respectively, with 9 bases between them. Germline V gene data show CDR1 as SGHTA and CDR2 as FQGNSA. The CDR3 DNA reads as TGTGCCAGCAGCTTGATGGGGGGCGAGCAGTACTTC. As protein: CASSLMGGEQYF.

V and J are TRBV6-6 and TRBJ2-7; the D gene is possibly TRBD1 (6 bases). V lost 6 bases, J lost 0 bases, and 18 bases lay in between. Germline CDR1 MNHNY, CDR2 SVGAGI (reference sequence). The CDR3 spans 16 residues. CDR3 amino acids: CASRHVSGAISYEQYF. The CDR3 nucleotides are TGTGCCAGCAGGCACGTCTCAGGGGCCATCTCCTACGAGCAGTACTTC.

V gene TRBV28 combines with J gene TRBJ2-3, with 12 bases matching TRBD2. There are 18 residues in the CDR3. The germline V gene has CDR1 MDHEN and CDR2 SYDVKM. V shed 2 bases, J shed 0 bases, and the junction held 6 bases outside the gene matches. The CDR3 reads CASSLTSGGQTSTDTQYF. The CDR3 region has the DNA TGTGCCAGCAGTTTAACTAGCGGGGGGCAGACTAGCACAGATACGCAGTATTTT.

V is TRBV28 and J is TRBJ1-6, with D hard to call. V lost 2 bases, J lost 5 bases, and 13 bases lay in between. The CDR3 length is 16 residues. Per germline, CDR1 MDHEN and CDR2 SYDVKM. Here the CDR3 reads CASSLGGGWNNSPLHF. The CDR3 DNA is TGTGCCAGCAGTTTAGGTGGAGGGTGGAATAATTCACCCCTCCACTTT.

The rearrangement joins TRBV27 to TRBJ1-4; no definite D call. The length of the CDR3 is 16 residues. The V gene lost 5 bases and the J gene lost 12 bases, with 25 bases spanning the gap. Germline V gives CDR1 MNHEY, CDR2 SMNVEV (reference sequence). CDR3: CASSLIGRQGSGELFF. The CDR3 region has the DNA TGTGCCAGCAGTCTCATCGGCAGGCAAGGGAGCGGCGAACTGTTTTTT.

CDR3 coding DNA: TGTGCCAGCAGCCTCACCAGGGGCGCGGGTGAAGCTTTCTTT. Translated, it gives CASSLTRGAGEAFF. V usage is TRBV5-4 and J usage is TRBJ1-1, with a weak D call TRBD1 (6 bases). V lost 4 bases and J lost 7, with 17 bases in between. The V gene's germline CDR1 is SGHNT and CDR2 YYREEE (reference sequence). The CDR3 runs to 14 residues.

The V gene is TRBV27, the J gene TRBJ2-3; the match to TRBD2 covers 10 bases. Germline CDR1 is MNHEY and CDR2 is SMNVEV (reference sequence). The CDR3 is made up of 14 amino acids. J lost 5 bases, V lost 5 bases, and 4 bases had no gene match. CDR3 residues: CASSAGLALDTQYF. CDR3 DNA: TGTGCCAGCAGTGCGGGACTAGCGTTAGATACGCAGTATTTT.

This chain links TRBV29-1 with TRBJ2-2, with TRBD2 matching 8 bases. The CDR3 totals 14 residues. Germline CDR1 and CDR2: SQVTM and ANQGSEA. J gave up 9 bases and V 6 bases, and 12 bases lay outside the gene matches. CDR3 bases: TGCAGCGTAAAAGCGGCGCGGGGGGTCAGGGAGCTGTTTTTT. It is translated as CSVKAARGVRELFF.

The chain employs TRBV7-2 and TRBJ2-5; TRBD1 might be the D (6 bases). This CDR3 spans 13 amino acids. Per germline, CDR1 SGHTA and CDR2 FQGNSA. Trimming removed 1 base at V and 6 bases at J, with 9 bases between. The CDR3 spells CASSLDQGQTQYF. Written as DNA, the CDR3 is TGTGCCAGCAGCTTAGATCAGGGGCAGACCCAGTACTTC.

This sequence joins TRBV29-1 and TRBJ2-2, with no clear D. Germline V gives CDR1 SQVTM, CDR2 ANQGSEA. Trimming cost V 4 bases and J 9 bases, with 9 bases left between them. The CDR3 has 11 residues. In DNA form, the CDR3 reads TGCAGCGTTGTAAACTCTCGGGAGCTGTTTTTT. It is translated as CSVVNSRELFF.

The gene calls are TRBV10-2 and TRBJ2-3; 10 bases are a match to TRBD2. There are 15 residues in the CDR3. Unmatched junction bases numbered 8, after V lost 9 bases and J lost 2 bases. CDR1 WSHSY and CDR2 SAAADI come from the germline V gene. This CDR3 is CASRVAGGNTDTQYF. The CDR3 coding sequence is TGCGCCAGTCGTGTAGCGGGAGGAAACACAGATACGCAGTATTTT.

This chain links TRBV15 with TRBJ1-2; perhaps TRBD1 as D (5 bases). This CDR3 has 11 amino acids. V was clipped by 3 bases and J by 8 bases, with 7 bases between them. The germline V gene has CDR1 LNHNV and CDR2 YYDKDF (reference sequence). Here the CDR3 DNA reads TGTGCCACCAGCAGTGGGGGGGGCTACACCTTC. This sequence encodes CATSSGGGYTF.

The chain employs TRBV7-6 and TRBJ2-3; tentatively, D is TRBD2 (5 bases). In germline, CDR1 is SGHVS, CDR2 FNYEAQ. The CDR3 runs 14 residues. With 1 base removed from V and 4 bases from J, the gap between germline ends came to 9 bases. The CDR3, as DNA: TGTGCCAGCAGCTTAGGGCCCGGGGCAGATACGCAGTATTTT. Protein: CASSLGPGADTQYF. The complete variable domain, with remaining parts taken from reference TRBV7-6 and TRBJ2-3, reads GAGVSQSPRYKVTKRGQDVALRCDPISGHVSLYWYRQALGQGPEFLTYFNYEAQQDKSGLPNDRFSAERPEGSISTLTIQRTEQRDSAMYRCASSLGPGADTQYFGPGTRLTVL.